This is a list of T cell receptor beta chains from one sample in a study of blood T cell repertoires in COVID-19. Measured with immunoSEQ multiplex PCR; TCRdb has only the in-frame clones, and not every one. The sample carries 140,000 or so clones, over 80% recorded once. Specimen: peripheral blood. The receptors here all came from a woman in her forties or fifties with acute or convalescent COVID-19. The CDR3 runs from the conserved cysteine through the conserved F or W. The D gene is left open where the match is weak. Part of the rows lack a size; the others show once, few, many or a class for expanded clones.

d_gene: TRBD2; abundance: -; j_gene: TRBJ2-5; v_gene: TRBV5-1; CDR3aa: CASSWGAGGPEETQYF; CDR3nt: TGCGCCAGCAGCTGGGGAGCGGGAGGGCCAGAAGAGACCCAGTACTTC
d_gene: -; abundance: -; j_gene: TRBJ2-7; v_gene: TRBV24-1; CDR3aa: CATSDLEGDEQYF; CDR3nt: TGTGCCACCAGTGATTTAGAGGGGGACGAGCAGTACTTC
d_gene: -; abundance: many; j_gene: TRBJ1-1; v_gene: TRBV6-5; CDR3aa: CASSPDSSTRAFF; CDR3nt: TGTGCCAGCAGTCCGGACAGTTCTACTCGGGCTTTCTTT
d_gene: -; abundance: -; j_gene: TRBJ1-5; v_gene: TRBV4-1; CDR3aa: CASSQVMSPLGNQPQHF; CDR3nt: TGCGCCAGCAGCCAAGTTATGTCACCGTTAGGCAATCAGCCCCAGCATTTT
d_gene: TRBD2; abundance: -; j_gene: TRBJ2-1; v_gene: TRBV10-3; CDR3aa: CASRTSGRNTNEQFF; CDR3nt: TGTGCCTCCCGGACTAGCGGGAGGAACACTAATGAGCAGTTCTTC
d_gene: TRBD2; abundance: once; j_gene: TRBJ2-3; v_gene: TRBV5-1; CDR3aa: CASSVTGTSGDTQYF; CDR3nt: TGCGCCAGCAGCGTGACCGGGACTAGCGGAGATACGCAGTATTTT
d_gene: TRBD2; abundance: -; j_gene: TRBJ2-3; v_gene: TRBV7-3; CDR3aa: CASSLRTSGSTDTQYF; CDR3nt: TGTGCCAGCAGCTTAAGGACTAGCGGAAGCACAGATACGCAGTATTTT
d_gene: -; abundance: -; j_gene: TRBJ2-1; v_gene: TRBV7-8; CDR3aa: CASSFLARTYNEQFF; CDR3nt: TGTGCCAGCAGTTTTCTAGCGCGTACATACAATGAGCAGTTCTTC
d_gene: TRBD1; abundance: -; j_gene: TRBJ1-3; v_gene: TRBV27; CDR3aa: CASSYGQGGLFGNTIYF; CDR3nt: TGTGCCAGCAGTTACGGACAGGGCGGGCTGTTCGGAAACACCATATATTTT
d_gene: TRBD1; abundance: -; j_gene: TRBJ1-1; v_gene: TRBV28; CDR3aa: CASSPSETGLTEAFF; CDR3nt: TGTGCCAGCAGTCCCTCCGAGACAGGGCTCACTGAAGCTTTCTTT
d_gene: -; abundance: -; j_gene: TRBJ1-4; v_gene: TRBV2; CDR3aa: CASSKTTSTNEKLFF; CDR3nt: TGTGCCAGCAGTAAAACCACATCAACTAATGAAAAACTGTTTTTT
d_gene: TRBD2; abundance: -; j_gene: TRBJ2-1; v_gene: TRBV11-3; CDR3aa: CASSPGASGSGNEQFF; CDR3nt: TGTGCCAGCAGCCCCGGAGCTAGCGGGAGTGGAAATGAGCAGTTCTTC
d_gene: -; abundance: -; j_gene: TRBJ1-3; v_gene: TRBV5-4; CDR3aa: CASRVNPGVISGNTIYF; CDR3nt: TGTGCCAGCAGAGTAAACCCAGGGGTGATCTCTGGAAACACCATATATTTT
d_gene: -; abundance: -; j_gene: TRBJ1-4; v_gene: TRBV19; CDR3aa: CASSSRKLFF; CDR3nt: TGTGCCAGTAGTTCGAGGAAACTGTTTTTT
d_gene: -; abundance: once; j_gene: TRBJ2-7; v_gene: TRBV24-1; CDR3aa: CATSALSGSSYEQYF; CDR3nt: TGTGCCACCAGTGCCCTCTCCGGGAGTTCCTACGAGCAGTACTTC
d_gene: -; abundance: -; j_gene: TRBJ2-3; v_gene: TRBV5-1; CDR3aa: CASSWALSTDTQYF; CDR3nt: TGCGCCAGCAGCTGGGCCCTAAGCACAGATACGCAGTATTTT
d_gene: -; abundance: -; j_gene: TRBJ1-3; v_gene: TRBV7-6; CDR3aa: CASSSSLGSGNTIYF; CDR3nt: TGTGCCAGCAGCTCCAGCCTCGGGTCTGGAAACACCATATATTTT
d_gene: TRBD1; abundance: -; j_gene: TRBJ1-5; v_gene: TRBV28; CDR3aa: CASQGASQPQHF; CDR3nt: TGTGCCAGCCAGGGGGCTAGCCAGCCCCAGCATTTT
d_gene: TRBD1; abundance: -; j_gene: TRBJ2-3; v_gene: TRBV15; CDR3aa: CATSRATGKGTDTQYF; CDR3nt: TGTGCCACCAGCAGGGCGACAGGGAAGGGCACAGATACGCAGTATTTT
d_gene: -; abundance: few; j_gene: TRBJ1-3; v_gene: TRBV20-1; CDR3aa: CSASAFSGNTIYF; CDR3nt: TGCAGTGCTAGTGCCTTCTCTGGAAACACCATATATTTT